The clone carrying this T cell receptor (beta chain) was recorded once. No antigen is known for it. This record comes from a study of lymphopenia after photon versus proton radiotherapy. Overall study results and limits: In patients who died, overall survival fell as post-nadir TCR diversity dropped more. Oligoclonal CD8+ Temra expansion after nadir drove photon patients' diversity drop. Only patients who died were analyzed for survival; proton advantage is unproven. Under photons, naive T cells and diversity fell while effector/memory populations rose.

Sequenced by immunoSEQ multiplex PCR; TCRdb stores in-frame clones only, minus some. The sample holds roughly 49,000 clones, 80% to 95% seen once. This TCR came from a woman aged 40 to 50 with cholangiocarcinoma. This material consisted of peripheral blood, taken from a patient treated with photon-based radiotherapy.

The CDR3 nucleotides are TGTGCCGCCGGAGGACTAGCGGGAGCCATCAATCAAGAGACCCAGTACTTC. Residues: CAAGGLAGAINQETQYF. The genes are TRBV7-2 and TRBJ2-5, with 13 positions matching TRBD2. The CDR3 runs to 17 residues. CDR1 and CDR2 from the germline V gene are SGHTA and FQGNSA. After removal of 11 bases from V and 2 bases from J, the junction contained 14 bases not matched to a gene. Using reference TRBV7-2 and TRBJ2-5 for the parts outside the CDR3, the full variable domain is GAGVSQSPSNKVTEKGKDVELRCDPISGHTALYWYRQSLGQGLEFLIYFQGNSAPDKSGLPSDRFSAERTGGSVSTLTIQRTQQEDSAVYLCAAGGLAGAINQETQYFGPGTRLLVL.